The rows below give T cell receptor beta chains drawn from one sample of a study of blood T cells in healthy people across ages. Via MiXCR, TCRdb re-called the 5' RACE reads, giving one row per CDR3 protein. The table includes 1.6 million or so distinct CDR3 sequences, 34% detected once. Sequencing input: blood. The receptors shown here come from a woman aged 25 to 45 in good health. CDR3s leave out the opening cysteine and the closing phenylalanine or tryptophan. Each record gives: V gene, J gene, clone size, D gene, CDR3 protein. A D gene is named only where the DNA matches it firmly. The size of a clone is reported for some rows only, either as once, few or many, or as a class for expanded clones.

V gene: TRBV7-7; J gene: TRBJ2-5; clone size: NA; D gene: NA; CDR3 protein: ASSLDRHGTQY
V gene: TRBV5-1; J gene: TRBJ2-7; clone size: few; D gene: TRBD2; CDR3 protein: ASSLARGGTSGRSSYEQY
V gene: TRBV2; J gene: TRBJ1-6; clone size: NA; D gene: NA; CDR3 protein: ASNLRGGRDNSPLH
V gene: TRBV2; J gene: TRBJ2-3; clone size: NA; D gene: TRBD2; CDR3 protein: ASRADRGRRLAGEDTQY
V gene: TRBV20-1; J gene: TRBJ2-7; clone size: NA; D gene: NA; CDR3 protein: SARPTSTEQY
V gene: TRBV6-5; J gene: TRBJ2-1; clone size: NA; D gene: NA; CDR3 protein: ASSSELGASSYNGQF
V gene: TRBV7-7; J gene: TRBJ2-1; clone size: few; D gene: NA; CDR3 protein: ASSLAPGGYDEQF
V gene: TRBV24-1; J gene: TRBJ2-5; clone size: few; D gene: NA; CDR3 protein: ATSDSTTVQETQY
V gene: TRBV5-1; J gene: TRBJ2-5; clone size: few; D gene: NA; CDR3 protein: ASSLFGRDEETQY
V gene: TRBV7-2; J gene: TRBJ2-2; clone size: few; D gene: TRBD2; CDR3 protein: ASSSPSGGAFPGELF
V gene: TRBV20-1; J gene: TRBJ2-2; clone size: NA; D gene: NA; CDR3 protein: SARGPGAGPTGELF
V gene: TRBV28; J gene: TRBJ2-7; clone size: NA; D gene: NA; CDR3 protein: ATAGGGLSYEQY
V gene: TRBV7-9; J gene: TRBJ1-1; clone size: few; D gene: NA; CDR3 protein: ASSPSLESEAF
V gene: TRBV7-9; J gene: TRBJ2-5; clone size: NA; D gene: NA; CDR3 protein: ASSPSRGSVQETQY
V gene: TRBV7-9; J gene: TRBJ2-3; clone size: NA; D gene: TRBD2; CDR3 protein: ASSGTPVREGTDTQY
V gene: TRBV29-1; J gene: TRBJ1-5; clone size: NA; D gene: TRBD1; CDR3 protein: SVPDRLDQPQH
V gene: TRBV5-1; J gene: TRBJ1-2; clone size: NA; D gene: NA; CDR3 protein: ASSLAPTHGDYGYT
V gene: TRBV20-1; J gene: TRBJ2-3; clone size: NA; D gene: TRBD2; CDR3 protein: SAHSSGGATDTQY